Sequencing of this T cell receptor (beta chain) was carried out in a study of CD8 T cells in ankylosing spondylitis. Whole-study results and caveats: Clones linked to disease were reported to show significant enrichment in matched ankylosing spondylitis synovial fluid. Earlier studies detected some motif variants in reactive arthritis synovial fluid and blood. What seemed typical of ankylosing spondylitis blood was a TCR beta motif built from under 10 highly homologous variants.

The CDR3 is 15 residues long. V was clipped by 3 bases and J by 12 bases; unmatched bases: 14. Germline V gives CDR1 SGHTA, CDR2 FQGNSA. The table lists this clonotype with many counts. What it binds is unknown. Quantitative 5'-RACE with molecular barcodes was used to make the TCR beta libraries. MiXCR, applied by TCRdb to the 5' RACE reads, yields one record per CDR3 protein. The table lists 450,000 to 550,000 distinct CDR3 sequences, about 5% of them singletons. This chain links TRBV7-2 with TRBJ1-5, with 7 nucleotides matching TRBD1. The sequenced sample was blood, either unsorted or a sorted T cell fraction (not recorded which). The TCR sequence derives from a male donor with ankylosing spondylitis. CDR3 DNA sequence: TGTGCCAGCAGCTTTAGACAGGGCCCTCTTGGGGACCAGCATTTT. This encodes CASSFRQGPLGDQHF.